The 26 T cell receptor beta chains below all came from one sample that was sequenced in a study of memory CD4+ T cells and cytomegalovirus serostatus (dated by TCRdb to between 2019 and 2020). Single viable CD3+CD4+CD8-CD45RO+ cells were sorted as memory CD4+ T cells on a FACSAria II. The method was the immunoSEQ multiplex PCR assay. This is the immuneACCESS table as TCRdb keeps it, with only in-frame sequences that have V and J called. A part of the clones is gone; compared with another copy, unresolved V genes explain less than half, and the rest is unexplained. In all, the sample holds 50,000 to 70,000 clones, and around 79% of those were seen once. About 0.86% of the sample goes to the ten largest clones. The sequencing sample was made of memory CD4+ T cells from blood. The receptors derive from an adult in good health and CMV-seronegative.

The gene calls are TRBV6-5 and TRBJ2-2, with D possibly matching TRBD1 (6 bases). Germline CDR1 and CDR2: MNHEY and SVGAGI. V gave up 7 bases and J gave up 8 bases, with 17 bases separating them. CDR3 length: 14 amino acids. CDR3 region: CASNLQGNVGELFF. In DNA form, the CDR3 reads TGTGCCAGCAATCTACAGGGAAACGTAGGGGAGCTGTTTTTT.

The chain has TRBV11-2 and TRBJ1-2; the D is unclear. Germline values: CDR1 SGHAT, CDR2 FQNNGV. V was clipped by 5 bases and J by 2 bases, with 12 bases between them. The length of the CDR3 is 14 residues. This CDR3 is CASSRTTQNYGYTF. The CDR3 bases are TGTGCCAGCAGCCGGACGACACAGAACTATGGCTACACCTTC.

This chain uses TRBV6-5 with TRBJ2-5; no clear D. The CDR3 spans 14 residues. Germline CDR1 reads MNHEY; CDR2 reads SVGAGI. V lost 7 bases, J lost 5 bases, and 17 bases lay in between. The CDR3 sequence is CASTGLDHRETQYF. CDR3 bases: TGTGCCAGCACCGGTTTAGATCATAGGGAGACCCAGTACTTC.

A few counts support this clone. The CDR3 nucleotides are TGCGCCAGCAGCCCCCGGTATGGCACTGAAGCTTTCTTT. It translates to CASSPRYGTEAFF. This sequence joins TRBV5-1 and TRBJ1-1; D is ambiguous. CDR1 and CDR2 from the germline V gene are SGHRS and YFSETQ. Trimming pared 4 bases from V and 4 bases from J, leaving 11 bases between. The CDR3 spans 13 residues.

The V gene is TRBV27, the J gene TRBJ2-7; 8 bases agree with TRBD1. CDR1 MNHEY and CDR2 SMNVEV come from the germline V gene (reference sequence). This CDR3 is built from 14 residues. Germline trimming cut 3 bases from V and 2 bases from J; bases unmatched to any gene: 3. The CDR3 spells CASSLTGDPYEQYF. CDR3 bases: TGTGCCAGCAGTTTGACAGGGGACCCCTACGAGCAGTACTTC.

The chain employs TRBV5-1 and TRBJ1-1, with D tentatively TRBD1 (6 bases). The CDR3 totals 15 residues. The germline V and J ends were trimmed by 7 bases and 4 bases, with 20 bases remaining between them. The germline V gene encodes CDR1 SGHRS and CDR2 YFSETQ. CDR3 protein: CASAPGVGGATEAFF. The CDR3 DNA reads TGCGCCAGCGCACCTGGCGTGGGGGGGGCCACTGAAGCTTTCTTT.

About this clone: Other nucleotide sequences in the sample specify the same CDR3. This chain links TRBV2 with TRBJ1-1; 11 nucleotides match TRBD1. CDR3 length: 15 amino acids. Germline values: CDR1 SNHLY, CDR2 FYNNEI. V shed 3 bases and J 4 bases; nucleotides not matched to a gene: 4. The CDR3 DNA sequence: TGTGCCAGCAGTGAGGACAGGGGGCGCGGCACTGAAGCTTTCTTT. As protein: CASSEDRGRGTEAFF.

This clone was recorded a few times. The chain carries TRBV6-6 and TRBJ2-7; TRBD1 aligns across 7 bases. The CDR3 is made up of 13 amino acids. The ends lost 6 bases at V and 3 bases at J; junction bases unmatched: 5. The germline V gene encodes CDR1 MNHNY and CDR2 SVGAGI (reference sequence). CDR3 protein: CASRDWDSYEQYF. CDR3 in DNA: TGTGCCAGCAGGGATTGGGACAGCTACGAGCAGTACTTC.

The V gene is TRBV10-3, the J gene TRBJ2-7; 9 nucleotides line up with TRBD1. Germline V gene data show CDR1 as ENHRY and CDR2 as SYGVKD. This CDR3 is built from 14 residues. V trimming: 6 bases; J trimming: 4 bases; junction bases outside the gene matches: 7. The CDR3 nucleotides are TGTGCCATCAGGTCCGGACAGGGGAAATACGAGCAGTACTTC. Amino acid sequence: CAIRSGQGKYEQYF.

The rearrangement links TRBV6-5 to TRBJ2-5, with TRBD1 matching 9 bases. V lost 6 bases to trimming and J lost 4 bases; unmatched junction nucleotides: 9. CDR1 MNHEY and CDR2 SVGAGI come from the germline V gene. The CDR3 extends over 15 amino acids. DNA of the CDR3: TGTGCCAGCAGCACTGCCGGGACAGGGAGAGAGACCCAGTACTTC. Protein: CASSTAGTGRETQYF.

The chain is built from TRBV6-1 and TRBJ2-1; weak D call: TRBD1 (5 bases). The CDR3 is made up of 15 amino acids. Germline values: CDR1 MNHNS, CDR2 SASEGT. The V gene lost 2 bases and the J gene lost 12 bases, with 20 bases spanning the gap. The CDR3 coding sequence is TGTGCCAGCAGTGAAAGGGGTGGAGCCGGTGGGTGGCAGTTCTTC. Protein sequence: CASSERGGAGGWQFF.

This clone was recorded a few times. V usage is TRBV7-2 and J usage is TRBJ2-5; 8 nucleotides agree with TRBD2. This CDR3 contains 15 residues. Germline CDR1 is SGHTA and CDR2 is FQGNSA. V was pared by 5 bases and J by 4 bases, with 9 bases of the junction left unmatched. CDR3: CASSPNAGGGETQYF. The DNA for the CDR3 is TGTGCCAGCAGCCCCAACGCGGGGGGAGGAGAGACCCAGTACTTC.

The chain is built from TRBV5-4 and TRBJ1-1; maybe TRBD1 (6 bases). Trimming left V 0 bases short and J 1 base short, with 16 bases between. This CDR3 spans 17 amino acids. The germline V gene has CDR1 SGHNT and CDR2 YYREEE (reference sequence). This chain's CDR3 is CASSLGGAAARNTEAFF. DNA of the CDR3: TGTGCCAGCAGCTTGGGGGGGGCTGCGGCCCGGAACACTGAAGCTTTCTTT.

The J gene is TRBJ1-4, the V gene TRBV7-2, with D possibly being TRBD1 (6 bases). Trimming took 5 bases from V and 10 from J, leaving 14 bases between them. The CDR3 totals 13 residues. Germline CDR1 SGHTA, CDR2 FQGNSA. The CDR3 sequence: CASSPVQGRKLFF. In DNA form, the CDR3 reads TGTGCCAGCAGCCCGGTACAGGGTCGAAAACTGTTTTTT.

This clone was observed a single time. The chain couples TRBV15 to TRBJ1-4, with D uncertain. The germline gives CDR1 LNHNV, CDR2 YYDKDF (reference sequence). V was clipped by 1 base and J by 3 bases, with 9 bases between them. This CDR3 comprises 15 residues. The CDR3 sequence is CATSRVLGPNEKLFF. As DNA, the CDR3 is TGTGCCACCAGCAGAGTTCTAGGGCCTAATGAAAAACTGTTTTTT.

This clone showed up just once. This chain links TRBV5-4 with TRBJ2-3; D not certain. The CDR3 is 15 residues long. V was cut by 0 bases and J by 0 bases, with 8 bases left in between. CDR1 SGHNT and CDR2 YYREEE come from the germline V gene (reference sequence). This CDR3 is CASSLGAGSTDTQYF. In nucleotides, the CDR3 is TGTGCCAGCAGCTTGGGGGCAGGAAGCACAGATACGCAGTATTTT. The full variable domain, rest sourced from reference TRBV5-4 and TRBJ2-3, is ETGVTQSPTHLIKTRGQQVTLRCSSQSGHNTVSWYQQALGQGPQFIFQYYREEENGRGNFPPRFSGLQFPNYSSELNVNALELDDSALYLCASSLGAGSTDTQYFGPGTRLTVL.

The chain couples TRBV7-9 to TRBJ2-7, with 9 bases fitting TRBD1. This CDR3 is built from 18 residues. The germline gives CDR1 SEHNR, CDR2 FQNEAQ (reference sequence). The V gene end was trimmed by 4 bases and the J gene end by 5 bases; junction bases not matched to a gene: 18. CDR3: CASSSPLWGFRDRDEQYF. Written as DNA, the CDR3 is TGTGCCAGCAGCTCTCCTCTTTGGGGATTCCGGGACAGGGACGAGCAGTACTTC.

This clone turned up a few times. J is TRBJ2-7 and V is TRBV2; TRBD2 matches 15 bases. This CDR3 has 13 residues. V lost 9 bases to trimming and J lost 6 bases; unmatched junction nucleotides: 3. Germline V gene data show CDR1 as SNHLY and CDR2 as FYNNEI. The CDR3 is CASGTSGGFEQYF. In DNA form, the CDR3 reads TGTGCCAGTGGGACTAGCGGGGGGTTCGAGCAGTACTTC.

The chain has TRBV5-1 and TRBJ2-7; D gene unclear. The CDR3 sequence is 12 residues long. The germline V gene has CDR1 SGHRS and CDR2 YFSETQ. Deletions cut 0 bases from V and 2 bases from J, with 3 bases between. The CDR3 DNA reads TGCGCCAGCAGCTTGGGCGCCTACGAGCAGTACTTC. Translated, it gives CASSLGAYEQYF.

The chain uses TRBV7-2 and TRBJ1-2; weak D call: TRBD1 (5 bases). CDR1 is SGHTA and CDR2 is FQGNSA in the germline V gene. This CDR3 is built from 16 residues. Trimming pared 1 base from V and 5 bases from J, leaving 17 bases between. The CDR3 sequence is CASSLGLGTAIYGYTF. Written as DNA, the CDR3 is TGTGCCAGCAGCTTAGGGCTTGGGACGGCTATATATGGCTACACCTTC.

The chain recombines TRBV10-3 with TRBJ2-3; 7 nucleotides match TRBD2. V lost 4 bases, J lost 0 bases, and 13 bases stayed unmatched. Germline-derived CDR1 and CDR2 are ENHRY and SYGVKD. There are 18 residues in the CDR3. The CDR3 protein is CAISASGGGSGSTDTQYF. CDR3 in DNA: TGTGCCATCAGTGCTTCTGGGGGGGGTAGCGGCAGCACAGATACGCAGTATTTT.

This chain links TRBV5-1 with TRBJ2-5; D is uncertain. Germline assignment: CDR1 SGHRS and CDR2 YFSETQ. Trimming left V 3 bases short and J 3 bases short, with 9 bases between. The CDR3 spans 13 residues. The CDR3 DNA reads TGCGCCAGCAGCTCCCTATTTGAAGAGACCCAGTACTTC. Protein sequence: CASSSLFEETQYF.

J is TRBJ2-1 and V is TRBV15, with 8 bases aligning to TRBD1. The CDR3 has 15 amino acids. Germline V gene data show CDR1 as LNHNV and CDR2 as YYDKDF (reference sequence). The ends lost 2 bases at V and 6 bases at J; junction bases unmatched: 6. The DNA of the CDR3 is TGTGCCACCAGCAGACCGCGGACAGGGCCCAATGAGCAGTTCTTC. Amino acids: CATSRPRTGPNEQFF.

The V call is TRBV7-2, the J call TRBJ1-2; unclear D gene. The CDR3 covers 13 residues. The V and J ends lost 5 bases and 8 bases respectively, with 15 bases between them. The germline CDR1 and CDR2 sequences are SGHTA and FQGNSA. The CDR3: CASSPQAGKGYTF. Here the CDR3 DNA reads TGTGCCAGCAGCCCTCAGGCGGGGAAGGGCTACACCTTC.

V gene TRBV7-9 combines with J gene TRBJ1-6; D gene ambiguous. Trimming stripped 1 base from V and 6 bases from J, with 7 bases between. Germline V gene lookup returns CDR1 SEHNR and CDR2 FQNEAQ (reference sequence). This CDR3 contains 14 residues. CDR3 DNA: TGTGCCAGCAGCTTAGAGTACCCTAATTCACCCCTCCACTTT. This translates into CASSLEYPNSPLHF.

The CDR3 loop is CASSGQYNQPQHF. DNA for the CDR3: TGTGCCAGCAGTGGACAGTACAATCAGCCCCAGCATTTT. The chain has TRBV6-1 and TRBJ1-5, with D possibly matching TRBD1 (5 bases). This CDR3 is built from 13 residues. CDR1 is MNHNS and CDR2 is SASEGT in the germline V gene. The V gene lost 4 bases and the J gene lost 3 bases, with 7 bases spanning the gap.